Shown below are 5 T cell receptor beta chains from a single sample sequenced in a study of shared clonotypes between healthy human individuals. Profiling relied on immunoSEQ multiplex PCR, and the TCRdb table lists in-frame clones only, not all of them. Of some 2,100,000 clones listed, approximately 95% are singletons. Sequenced sample: naive CD4+ T cells sorted from blood. The subset here: CD45RA+ positively selected. These receptors were obtained from a man between 18 and 29 years old in good health.

V gene TRBV7-2 combines with J gene TRBJ2-1; the match to TRBD2 covers 10 bases. The CDR3 runs 15 residues. The ends lost 6 bases at V and 0 bases at J; junction bases unmatched: 2. Per the germline V gene, CDR1 is SGHTA and CDR2 is FQGNSA. The chain's CDR3 is CASRVAGGSYNEQFF. As DNA, the CDR3 is TGTGCCAGCAGAGTAGCGGGAGGCTCCTACAATGAGCAGTTCTTC.

This clone occurred once. The chain carries TRBV4-3 and TRBJ2-3; D possibly uses TRBD1 or TRBD2 (5 bases each). The CDR3 runs to 18 residues. Trimming removed 0 bases at V and 1 base at J, with 17 bases between. Germline loops: CDR1 LGHNA, CDR2 YSLEER. In DNA, the CDR3 is TGCGCCAGCAGCCAAGAATGGATGGGGGTGCCCGGCACAGATACGCAGTATTTT. Translation gives CASSQEWMGVPGTDTQYF.

The chain employs TRBV9 and TRBJ2-2; no definite D call. Trimming removed 3 bases at V and 4 bases at J, with 10 bases between. There are 14 residues in the CDR3. Germline-derived CDR1 and CDR2 are SGDLS and YYNGEE. CDR3 nucleotide sequence: TGTGCCAGCAGCGCCCTCGTGCTCACCGGGGAGCTGTTTTTT. This sequence encodes CASSALVLTGELFF. The full variable domain, in which reference TRBV9 and TRBJ2-2 provide the parts outside the CDR3, is DSGVTQTPKHLITATGQRVTLRCSPRSGDLSVYWYQQSLDQGLQFLIQYYNGEERAKGNILERFSAQQFPDLHSELNLSSLELGDSALYFCASSALVLTGELFFGEGSRLTVL.

This chain connects TRBV6-1 to TRBJ2-4; D remains ambiguous. Trimming stripped 6 bases from V and 0 bases from J, with 12 bases between. Germline V gene lookup returns CDR1 MNHNS and CDR2 SASEGT. The CDR3 runs to 15 residues. The CDR3 protein is CASRVLQLAKNIQYF. The DNA for the CDR3 is TGTGCCAGCAGGGTCCTTCAGTTAGCCAAAAACATTCAGTACTTC.

The chain combines TRBV7-2 with TRBJ1-6; 7 nucleotides align to TRBD1. Trimming took 8 bases from V and 4 from J; bases not matched to a gene: 8. Germline V gene sequence: CDR1 SGHTA, CDR2 FQGNSA. CDR3 length equals 15 residues. CDR3 DNA sequence: TGTGCCAGCCTCAGGGGGGGAGTGTATAATTCACCCCTCCACTTT. Protein product: CASLRGGVYNSPLHF.